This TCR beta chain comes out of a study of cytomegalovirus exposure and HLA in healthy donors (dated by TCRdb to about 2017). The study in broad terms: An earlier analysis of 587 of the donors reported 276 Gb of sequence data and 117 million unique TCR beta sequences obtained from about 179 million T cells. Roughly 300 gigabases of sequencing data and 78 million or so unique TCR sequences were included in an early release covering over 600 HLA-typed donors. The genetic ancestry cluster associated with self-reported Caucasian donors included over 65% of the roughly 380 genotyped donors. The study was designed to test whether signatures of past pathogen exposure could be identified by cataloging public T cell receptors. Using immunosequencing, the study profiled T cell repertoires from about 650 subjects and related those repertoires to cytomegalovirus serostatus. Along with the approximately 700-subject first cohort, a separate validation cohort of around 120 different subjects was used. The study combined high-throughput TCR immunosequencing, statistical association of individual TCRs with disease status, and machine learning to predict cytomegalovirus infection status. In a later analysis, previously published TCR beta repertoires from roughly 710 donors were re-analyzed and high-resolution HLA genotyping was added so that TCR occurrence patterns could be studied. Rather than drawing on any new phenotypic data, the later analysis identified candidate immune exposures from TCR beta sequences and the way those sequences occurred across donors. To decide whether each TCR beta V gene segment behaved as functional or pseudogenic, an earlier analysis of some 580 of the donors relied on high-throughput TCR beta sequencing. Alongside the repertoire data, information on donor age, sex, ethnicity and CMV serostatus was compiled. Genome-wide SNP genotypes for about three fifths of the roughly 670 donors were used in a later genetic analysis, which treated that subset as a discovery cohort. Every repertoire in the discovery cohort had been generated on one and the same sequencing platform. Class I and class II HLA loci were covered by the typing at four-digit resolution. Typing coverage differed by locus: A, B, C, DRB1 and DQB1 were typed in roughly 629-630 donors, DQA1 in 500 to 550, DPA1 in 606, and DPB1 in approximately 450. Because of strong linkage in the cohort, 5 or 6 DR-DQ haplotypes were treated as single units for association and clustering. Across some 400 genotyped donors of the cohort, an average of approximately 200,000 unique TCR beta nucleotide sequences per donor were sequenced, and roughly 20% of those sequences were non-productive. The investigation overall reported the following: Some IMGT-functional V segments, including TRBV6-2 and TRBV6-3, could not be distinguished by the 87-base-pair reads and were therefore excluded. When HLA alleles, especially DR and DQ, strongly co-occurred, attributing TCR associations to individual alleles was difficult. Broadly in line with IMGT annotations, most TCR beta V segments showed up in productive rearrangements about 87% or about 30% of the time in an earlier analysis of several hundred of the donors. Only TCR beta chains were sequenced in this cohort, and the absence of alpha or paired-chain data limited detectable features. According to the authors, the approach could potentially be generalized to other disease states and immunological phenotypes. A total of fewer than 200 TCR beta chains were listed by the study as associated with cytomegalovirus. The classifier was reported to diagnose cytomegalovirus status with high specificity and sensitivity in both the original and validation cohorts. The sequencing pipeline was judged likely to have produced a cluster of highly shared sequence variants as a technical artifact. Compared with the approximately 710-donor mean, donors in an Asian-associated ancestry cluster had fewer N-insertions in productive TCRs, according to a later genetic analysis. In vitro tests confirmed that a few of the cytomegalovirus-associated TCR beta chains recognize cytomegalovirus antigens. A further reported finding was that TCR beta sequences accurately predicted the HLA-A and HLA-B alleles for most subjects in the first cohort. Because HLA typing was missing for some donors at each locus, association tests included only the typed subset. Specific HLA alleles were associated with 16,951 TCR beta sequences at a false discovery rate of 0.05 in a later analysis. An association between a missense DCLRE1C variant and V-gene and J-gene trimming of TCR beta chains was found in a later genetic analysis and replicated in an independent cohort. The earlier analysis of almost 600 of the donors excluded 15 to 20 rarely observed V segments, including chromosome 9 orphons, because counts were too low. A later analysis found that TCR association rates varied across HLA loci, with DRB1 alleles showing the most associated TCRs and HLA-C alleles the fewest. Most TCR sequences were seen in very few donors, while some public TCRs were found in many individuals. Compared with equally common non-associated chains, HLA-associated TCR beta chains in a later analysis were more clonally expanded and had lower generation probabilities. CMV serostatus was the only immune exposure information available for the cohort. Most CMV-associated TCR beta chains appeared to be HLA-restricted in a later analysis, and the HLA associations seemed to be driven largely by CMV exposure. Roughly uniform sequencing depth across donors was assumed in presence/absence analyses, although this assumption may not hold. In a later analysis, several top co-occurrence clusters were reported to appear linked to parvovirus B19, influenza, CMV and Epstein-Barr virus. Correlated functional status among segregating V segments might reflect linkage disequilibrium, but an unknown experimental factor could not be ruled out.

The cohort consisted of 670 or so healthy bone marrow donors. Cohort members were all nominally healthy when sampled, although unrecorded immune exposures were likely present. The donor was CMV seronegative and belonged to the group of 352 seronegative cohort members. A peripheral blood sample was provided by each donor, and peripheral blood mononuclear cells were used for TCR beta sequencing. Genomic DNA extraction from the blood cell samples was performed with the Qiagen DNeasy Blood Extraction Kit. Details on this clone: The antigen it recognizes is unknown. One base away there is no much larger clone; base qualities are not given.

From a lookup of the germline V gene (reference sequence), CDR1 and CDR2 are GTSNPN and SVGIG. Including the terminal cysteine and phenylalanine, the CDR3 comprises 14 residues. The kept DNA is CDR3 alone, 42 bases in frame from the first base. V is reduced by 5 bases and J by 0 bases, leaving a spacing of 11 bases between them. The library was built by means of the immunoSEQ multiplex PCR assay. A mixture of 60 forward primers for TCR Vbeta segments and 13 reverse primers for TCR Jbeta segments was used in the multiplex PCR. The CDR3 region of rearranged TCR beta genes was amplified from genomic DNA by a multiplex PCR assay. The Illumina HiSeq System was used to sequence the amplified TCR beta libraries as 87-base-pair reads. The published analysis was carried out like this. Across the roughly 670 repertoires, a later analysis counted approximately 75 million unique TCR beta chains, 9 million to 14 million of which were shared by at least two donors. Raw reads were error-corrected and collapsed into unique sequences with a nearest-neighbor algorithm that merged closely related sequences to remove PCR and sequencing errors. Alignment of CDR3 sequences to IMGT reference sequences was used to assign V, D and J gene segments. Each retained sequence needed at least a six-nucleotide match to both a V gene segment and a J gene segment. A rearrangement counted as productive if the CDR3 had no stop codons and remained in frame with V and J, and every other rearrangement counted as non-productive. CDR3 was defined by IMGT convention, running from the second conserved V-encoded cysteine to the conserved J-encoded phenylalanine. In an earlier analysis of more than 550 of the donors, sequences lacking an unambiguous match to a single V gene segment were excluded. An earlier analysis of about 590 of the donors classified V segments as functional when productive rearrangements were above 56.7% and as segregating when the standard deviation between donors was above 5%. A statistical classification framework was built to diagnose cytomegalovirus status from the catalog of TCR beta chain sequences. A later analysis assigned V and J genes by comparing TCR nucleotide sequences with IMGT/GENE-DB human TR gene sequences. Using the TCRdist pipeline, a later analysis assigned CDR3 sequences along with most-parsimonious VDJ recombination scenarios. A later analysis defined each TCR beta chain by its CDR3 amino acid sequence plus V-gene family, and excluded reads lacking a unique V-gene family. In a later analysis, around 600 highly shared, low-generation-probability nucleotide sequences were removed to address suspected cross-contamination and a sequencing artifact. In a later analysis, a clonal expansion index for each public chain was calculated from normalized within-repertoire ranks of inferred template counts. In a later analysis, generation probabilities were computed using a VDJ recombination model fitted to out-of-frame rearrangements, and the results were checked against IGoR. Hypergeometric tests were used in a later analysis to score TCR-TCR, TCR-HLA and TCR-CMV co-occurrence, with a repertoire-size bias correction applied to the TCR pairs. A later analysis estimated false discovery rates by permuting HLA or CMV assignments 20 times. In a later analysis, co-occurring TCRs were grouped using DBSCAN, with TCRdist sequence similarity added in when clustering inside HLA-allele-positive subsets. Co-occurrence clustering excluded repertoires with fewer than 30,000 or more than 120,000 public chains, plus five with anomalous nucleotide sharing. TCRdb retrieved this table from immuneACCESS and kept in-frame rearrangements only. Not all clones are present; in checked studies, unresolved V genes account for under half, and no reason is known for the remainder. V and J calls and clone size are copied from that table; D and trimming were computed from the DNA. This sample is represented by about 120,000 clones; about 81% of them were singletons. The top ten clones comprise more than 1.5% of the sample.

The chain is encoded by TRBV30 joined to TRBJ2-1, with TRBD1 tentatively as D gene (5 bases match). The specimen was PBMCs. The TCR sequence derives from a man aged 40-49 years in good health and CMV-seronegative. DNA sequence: TGTGCCTGGGGGGCCCCGAACTCCTACAATGAGCAGTTCTTC. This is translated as CAWGAPNSYNEQFF.